Shown below are 20 T cell receptor beta chains from a single sample sequenced in a study of shared clonotypes between healthy human individuals. The method was immunoSEQ multiplex PCR; TCRdb's version includes in-frame clones alone and lacks a portion of them. The sample carries about 1 million clones, more than 60% recorded once. The sample comprised memory CD4+ T cells sorted from blood. Documented subset: CD45RA-negative fraction. The receptors stem from a man aged 18 to 30 in good health.

The V gene is TRBV4-3, the J gene TRBJ1-2; 9 bases are shared with TRBD1. This CDR3 is built from 14 residues. In germline, CDR1 is LGHNA, CDR2 YSLEER. The V segment lost 0 bases and the J segment 8 bases; nucleotides outside the gene matches: 4. In DNA, the CDR3 is TGCGCCAGCAGCCAAGAGGACAGGGGAAACGGCTACACCTTC. This encodes CASSQEDRGNGYTF.

The chain carries TRBV2 and TRBJ2-2; TRBD1 aligns across 7 bases. The CDR3 covers 15 residues. V was pared by 4 bases and J by 3 bases, with 5 bases of the junction left unmatched. The germline V gene has CDR1 SNHLY and CDR2 FYNNEI. The CDR3 bases are TGTGCCAGCAGTGTGTCAGGGGGTTACACCGGGGAGCTGTTTTTT. Residues: CASSVSGGYTGELFF.

Worth noting for this clone: The junction shows a germline mismatch at one end, possibly a read error. The CDR3 loop is CASSLSRNTGELFF. The CDR3 nucleotides are TGTGCTAGCAGCTTATCCAGGAACACCGGGGAGCTGTTTTTT. The chain uses TRBV7-7 and TRBJ2-2, with unresolved D. This CDR3 comprises 14 residues. Germline values: CDR1 SSHAT, CDR2 FNYEAQ (reference sequence).

This clone was seen many times. The chain links TRBV9 to TRBJ2-7; D tentatively fits TRBD1 or TRBD2 (5 bases each). V shed 1 base and J shed 7 bases, with 12 bases lying between them. Germline V lookup: CDR1 SGDLS, CDR2 YYNGEE. This CDR3 has 13 residues. The CDR3 spells CASSVKPEGEQYF. For the CDR3, the DNA is TGTGCCAGCAGCGTAAAACCTGAGGGGGAGCAGTACTTC.

This clone was picked up many times. Other DNA sequences in this sample translate to the same CDR3. The CDR3 DNA is TGTGCCAGCAGAAAAGGGGAAAATCAGCCCCAGCATTTT. Translation gives CASRKGENQPQHF. The chain links TRBV6-5 to TRBJ1-5; D perhaps matches TRBD1 (5 bases). CDR1 is MNHEY and CDR2 is SVGAGI in the germline V gene. The CDR3 sequence is 13 residues long. Deletions cut 6 bases from V and 4 bases from J, with 10 bases between.

The chain is built from TRBV6-1 and TRBJ1-2; possible D gene TRBD1, 5 bases. Germline V gene sequence: CDR1 MNHNS, CDR2 SASEGT. The CDR3 consists of 13 residues. Deletions cut 10 bases from V and 2 bases from J, with 14 bases between. The CDR3 DNA reads as TGTGCCACGACAGAGGTTCTCAACTATGGCTACACCTTC. Protein sequence: CATTEVLNYGYTF.

This clone is a singleton in its sample. The chain recombines TRBV7-8 with TRBJ2-2; 13 bases line up with TRBD2. Germline values: CDR1 SGHVS, CDR2 FQNEAQ. Unmatched junction bases numbered 6, after V lost 5 bases and J lost 0 bases. The length of the CDR3 is 18 residues. The CDR3 DNA reads as TGTGCCAGCAGCCTAAAGACTAGCGGGGGGCCGAACACCGGGGAGCTGTTTTTT. The encoded protein is CASSLKTSGGPNTGELFF. Based on the CDR3 plus reference TRBV7-8 and TRBJ2-2, the full variable domain is GAGVSQSPRYKVAKRGQDVALRCDPISGHVSLFWYQQALGQGPEFLTYFQNEAQLDKSGLPSDRFFAERPEGSVSTLKIQRTQQEDSAVYLCASSLKTSGGPNTGELFFGEGSRLTVL.

The table lists this clone with many counts. The genes are TRBV28 and TRBJ1-6; no firm D call. This CDR3 has 15 residues. The ends were cut back, 3 bases at V and 8 bases at J, with 14 bases in the middle. CDR1 and CDR2 from the germline V gene are MDHEN and SYDVKM. This chain's CDR3 is CASSFGAAFDSPLHF. CDR3 sequence (DNA): TGTGCCAGCAGTTTTGGCGCAGCCTTTGATTCACCCCTCCACTTT.

The rearrangement uses TRBV27 and TRBJ1-4; D is unclear. The CDR3 is 13 amino acids. With 6 bases removed from V and 8 bases from J, the gap between germline ends came to 13 bases. Germline V gene lookup returns CDR1 MNHEY and CDR2 SMNVEV (reference sequence). CDR3 sequence reads: CASSQERREKLFF. CDR3 sequence (DNA): TGTGCCAGCAGCCAAGAGCGGCGGGAAAAACTGTTTTTT.

The J gene is TRBJ2-3, the V gene TRBV7-9; D is unresolved. The CDR3 totals 16 residues. Trimming removed 5 bases at V and 3 bases at J, with 18 bases between. The germline CDR1 and CDR2 sequences are SEHNR and FQNEAQ (reference sequence). The CDR3 sequence: CASSPGRLSETDTQYF. The CDR3 coding sequence is TGTGCCAGCAGCCCCGGCCGACTTTCAGAGACAGATACGCAGTATTTT.

The chain carries TRBV5-1 and TRBJ1-1; tentatively, D is TRBD1 (6 bases). CDR3 length: 13 amino acids. V dropped 2 bases and J dropped 8 bases, with 13 bases sitting between them. From germline, CDR1 is SGHRS and CDR2 YFSETQ. The CDR3 DNA follows: TGCGCCAGCAGCTTCAGGGGCGGTTTCGAAGCTTTCTTT. Translating gives CASSFRGGFEAFF.

This clone was seen more than once but under ten times. The J gene is TRBJ1-1, the V gene TRBV30; no clear D. CDR3 size: 12 residues. The V end lost 3 bases, the J end lost 4 bases, and 9 bases lay between the germline ends. CDR1 and CDR2 (germline): GTSNPN, SVGIG (reference sequence). CDR3 region: CAWSGAGTEAFF. CDR3 bases: TGTGCCTGGAGCGGAGCGGGCACTGAAGCTTTCTTT. The complete variable domain, with remaining parts taken from reference TRBV30 and TRBJ1-1, reads SQTIHQWPATLVQPVGSPLSLECTVEGTSNPNLYWYRQAAGRGLQLLFYSVGIGQISSEVPQNLSASRPQDRQFILSSKKLLLSDSGFYLCAWSGAGTEAFFGQGTRLTVV.

The chain couples TRBV5-1 to TRBJ1-2; TRBD1 aligns across 7 bases. The CDR3 consists of 14 residues. CDR1 SGHRS and CDR2 YFSETQ come from the germline V gene. Losses at the gene ends were 0 bases for V and 4 bases for J; bases not matched to a gene: 3. The CDR3 loop reads CASSLVPGGYGYTF. The CDR3, as DNA: TGCGCCAGCAGCTTGGTCCCAGGGGGCTATGGCTACACCTTC.

This rearrangement joins TRBV30 to TRBJ2-7; D is perhaps TRBD1 (5 bases). The CDR3 extends over 14 amino acids. Germline CDR1 GTSNPN, CDR2 SVGIG (reference sequence). Trimming removed 0 bases at V and 6 bases at J, with 15 bases between. This CDR3 is CAWSVGQGGGEQYF. CDR3 nucleotides: TGTGCCTGGAGTGTAGGTCAGGGCGGCGGCGAGCAGTACTTC.

The chain combines TRBV6-5 with TRBJ1-6, with a tentative D call TRBD1 (5 bases). Germline CDR1 reads MNHEY; CDR2 reads SVGAGI. Trimming cost V 4 bases and J 9 bases, with 16 bases left between them. CDR3 size: 15 residues. CDR3 in DNA: TGTGCCAGCAGTTTCTCCAGGGAAATCGCTTCACCCCTCCACTTT. Amino acid sequence: CASSFSREIASPLHF.

About this clone itself: The identical CDR3 is also encoded by other nucleotide sequences in the sample. The V gene is TRBV4-1, the J gene TRBJ1-4; maybe TRBD1 (6 bases). CDR1 and CDR2 from the germline V gene are MGHRA and YSYEKL. V was cut by 3 bases and J by 7 bases, with 12 bases left in between. The CDR3 covers 14 residues. The CDR3 DNA sequence: TGCGCCAGCAGCCAGGGGGGGGCAGGTGAAAAACTGTTTTTT. Encoded protein: CASSQGGAGEKLFF.

The chain is built from TRBV18 and TRBJ2-1, with 7 bases fitting TRBD2. Unmatched junction bases numbered 6, after V lost 3 bases and J lost 4 bases. The CDR3 totals 15 residues. Germline V lookup: CDR1 KGHSH, CDR2 LQKENI. DNA for the CDR3: TGTGCCAGCTCACCTATAGCGGGCCAATACAATGAGCAGTTCTTC. Translating it yields CASSPIAGQYNEQFF.

Here the CDR3 reads CASSLGIGGTAINEQFF. As DNA, the CDR3 is TGCGCCAGCAGCTTGGGTATCGGGGGGACTGCCATCAATGAGCAGTTCTTC. V is TRBV5-1 and J is TRBJ2-1, with 7 bases matching TRBD2. There are 17 residues in the CDR3. After removal of 0 bases from V and 6 bases from J, the junction contained 12 bases not matched to a gene. Germline V gene sequence: CDR1 SGHRS, CDR2 YFSETQ.

This chain uses TRBV18 with TRBJ2-2; D is ambiguous. The germline gives CDR1 KGHSH, CDR2 LQKENI. The CDR3 is made up of 13 amino acids. Deletions cut 2 bases from V and 5 bases from J, with 6 bases between. The CDR3 DNA reads as TGTGCCAGCTCACCAGACCTAACCGGGGAGCTGTTTTTT. Protein: CASSPDLTGELFF. Looking up the rest from reference TRBV18 and TRBJ2-2 gives the full variable domain: NAGVMQNPRHLVRRRGQEARLRCSPMKGHSHVYWYRQLPEEGLKFMVYLQKENIIDESGMPKERFSAEFPKEGPSILRIQQVVRGDSAAYFCASSPDLTGELFFGEGSRLTVL.

The genes are TRBV5-1 and TRBJ1-6; no clear D. The V gene lost 1 base and the J gene lost 5 bases, with 4 bases spanning the gap. This CDR3 is 13 amino acids long. The germline V gene has CDR1 SGHRS and CDR2 YFSETQ. DNA for the CDR3: TGCGCCAGCAGCTTGAACGATAATTCACCCCTCCACTTT. Protein product: CASSLNDNSPLHF.